Following are 12 T cell receptor beta chains from one sample sequenced in a study of T-cell memory formation after mild COVID-19. Via MiXCR, TCRdb re-called the 5' RACE reads, giving one row per CDR3 protein. This sample has around 370,000 distinct CDR3 sequences, with about 21% found just once. The specimen sequenced was PBMCs or a T cell subset sorted from them (not recorded which). The receptors come from an adult woman who had mild COVID-19 (a few samples of this study predate the infection). Cell type and time point are not known.

The chain uses TRBV12-3 or TRBV12-4 and TRBJ2-1, with 13 bases aligning to TRBD2. The CDR3 contains 16 residues. V was pared by 5 bases and J by 6 bases, with 7 bases of the junction left unmatched. The CDR3: CASSEGLAGTLNEQFF. Written as DNA, the CDR3 is TGTGCCAGCAGTGAGGGACTAGCGGGGACGCTCAATGAGCAGTTCTTC.

The chain employs TRBV24-1 and TRBJ2-6, with D perhaps matching TRBD2 (6 bases). Germline V CDR1 and CDR2: KGHDR, SFDVKD. The V end lost 4 bases, the J end lost 0 bases, and 9 bases lay between the germline ends. There are 16 residues in the CDR3. The CDR3 protein is CATSEGLSSGANVLTF. The DNA for the CDR3 is TGTGCCACCAGTGAGGGACTGTCCTCTGGGGCCAACGTCCTGACTTTC.

This clonotype has only a few counts. The chain carries TRBV4-2 and TRBJ2-7; 7 nucleotides agree with TRBD2. J gave up 3 bases and V 3 bases, and 8 bases lay outside the gene matches. Germline V gene sequence: CDR1 LGHNA, CDR2 YNFKEQ. The CDR3 has 15 amino acids. DNA for the CDR3: TGTGCCAGCAGCCAGGTGACTAGCTGGGGCTACGAGCAGTACTTC. The encoded protein is CASSQVTSWGYEQYF.

This rearrangement joins TRBV24-1 to TRBJ2-2; 7 nucleotides line up with TRBD1. Looked up from germline, CDR1 is KGHDR and CDR2 is SFDVKD. The CDR3 is 15 residues long. V shed 5 bases and J 3 bases; nucleotides not matched to a gene: 5. The CDR3 DNA reads TGTGCCACCAGTGCGGGGACAGCTGACACCGGGGAGCTGTTTTTT. It is translated as CATSAGTADTGELFF.

The chain links TRBV4-1 to TRBJ2-7; 7 nucleotides match TRBD1. V was clipped by 4 bases and J by 6 bases; unmatched bases: 9. CDR1 and CDR2 from the germline V gene are MGHRA and YSYEKL. This CDR3 spans 14 amino acids. In DNA form, the CDR3 reads TGCGCCAGCAGCCCCGGGACAGCACCTTTCGAGCAGTACTTC. This sequence encodes CASSPGTAPFEQYF.

This clonotype was seen more than once but under ten times. This chain links TRBV12-3 or TRBV12-4 with TRBJ1-2; D call uncertain. The CDR3 has 14 amino acids. V lost 7 bases to trimming and J lost 0 bases, with 12 bases between them. The CDR3 protein is CASILVETNYGYTF. CDR3 nucleotide sequence: TGTGCCAGCATATTAGTAGAAACTAACTATGGCTACACCTTC.

In this sample, this clonotype turned up many times. The chain links TRBV5-1 to TRBJ2-7; 11 nucleotides match TRBD2. The CDR3 covers 15 residues. The germline gives CDR1 SGHRS, CDR2 YFSETQ. With 5 bases clipped from V and 6 bases from J, the junction kept 10 bases outside the gene matches. CDR3 nucleotide sequence: TGCGCCAGCAGTCCGGATCCGGGACTAGCGGCCGAGCAGTACTTC. It translates to CASSPDPGLAAEQYF.

The chain employs TRBV7-9 and TRBJ1-5; 9 nucleotides align to TRBD1. CDR1 and CDR2 (germline): SEHNR, FQNEAQ (reference sequence). V was clipped by 1 base and J by 5 bases; unmatched bases: 15. CDR3 length: 19 residues. CDR3 sequence reads: CASSLVGFLDRDRDQPQHF. DNA of the CDR3: TGTGCCAGCAGCTTAGTTGGTTTTTTGGACAGGGACAGGGATCAGCCCCAGCATTTT.

This chain joins TRBV6-1 and TRBJ2-3; TRBD2 might be the D (5 bases). From germline, CDR1 is MNHNS and CDR2 SASEGT. This CDR3 comprises 14 residues. Trimming left V 5 bases short and J 3 bases short, with 12 bases between. The CDR3 region is CASSKQRATDTQYF. CDR3 sequence (DNA): TGTGCCAGCAGTAAGCAGAGGGCAACAGATACGCAGTATTTT.

This clonotype was detected only a few times. V is TRBV6-6 and J is TRBJ2-7, with 14 bases aligning to TRBD2. Germline values: CDR1 MNHNY, CDR2 SVGAGI (reference sequence). This CDR3 spans 15 amino acids. V was clipped by 5 bases and J by 10 bases; unmatched bases: 10. The CDR3 nucleotides read TGTGCCAGCAGTCCTACGACTAGCGGGAGGGCCACTCAGTACTTC. Amino acid sequence: CASSPTTSGRATQYF.

This clonotype was seen more than once but under ten times. V gene TRBV4-2 combines with J gene TRBJ2-3; D may match TRBD1 or TRBD2 (5 bases each). Trimming stripped 0 bases from V and 2 bases from J, with 12 bases between. The CDR3 covers 16 residues. CDR1 and CDR2 from the germline V gene are LGHNA and YNFKEQ. The CDR3 sequence: CASSQDRGPLTDTQYF. DNA of the CDR3: TGTGCCAGCAGCCAAGATCGGGGCCCCCTCACAGATACGCAGTATTTT.

The V gene is TRBV14, the J gene TRBJ2-3; D is ambiguous. The CDR3 runs to 13 residues. Germline CDR1 reads SGHDN; CDR2 reads FVKESK. Between the trimmed V and J ends, which lost 0 bases and 4 bases, there was a span of 5 bases. The CDR3 bases are TGTGCCAGCAGCCAAGATCAGGCAGATACGCAGTATTTT. Its translation: CASSQDQADTQYF.